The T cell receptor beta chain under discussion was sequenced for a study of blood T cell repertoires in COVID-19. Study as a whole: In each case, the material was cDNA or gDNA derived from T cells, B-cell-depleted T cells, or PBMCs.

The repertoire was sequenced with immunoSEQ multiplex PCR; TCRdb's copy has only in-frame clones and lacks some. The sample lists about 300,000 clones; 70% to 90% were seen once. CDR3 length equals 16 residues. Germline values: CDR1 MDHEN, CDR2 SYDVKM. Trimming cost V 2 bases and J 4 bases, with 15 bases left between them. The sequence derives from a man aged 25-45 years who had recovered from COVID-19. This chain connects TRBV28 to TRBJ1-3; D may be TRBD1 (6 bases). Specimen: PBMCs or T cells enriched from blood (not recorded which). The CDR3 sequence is CASSLIGPGAGNTIYF. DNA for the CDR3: TGTGCCAGCAGTTTAATCGGGCCAGGGGCCGGAAACACCATATATTTT.